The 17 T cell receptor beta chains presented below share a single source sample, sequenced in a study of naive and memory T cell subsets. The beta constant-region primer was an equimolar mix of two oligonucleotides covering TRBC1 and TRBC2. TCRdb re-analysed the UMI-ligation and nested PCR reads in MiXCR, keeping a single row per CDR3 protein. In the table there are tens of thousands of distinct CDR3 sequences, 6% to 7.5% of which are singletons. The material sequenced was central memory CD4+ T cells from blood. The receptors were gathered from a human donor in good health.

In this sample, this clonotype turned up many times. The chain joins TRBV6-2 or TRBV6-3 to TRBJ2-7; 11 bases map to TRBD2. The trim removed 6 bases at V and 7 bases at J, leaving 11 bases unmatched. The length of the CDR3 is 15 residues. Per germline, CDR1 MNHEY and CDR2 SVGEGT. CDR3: CASSTGLAVLGEQYF. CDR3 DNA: TGTGCCAGCAGCACGGGACTAGCGGTCCTCGGAGAGCAGTACTTC.

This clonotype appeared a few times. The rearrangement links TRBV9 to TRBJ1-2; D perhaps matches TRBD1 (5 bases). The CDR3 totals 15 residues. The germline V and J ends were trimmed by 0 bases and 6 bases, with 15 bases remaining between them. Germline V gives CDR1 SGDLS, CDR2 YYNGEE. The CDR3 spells CASSVGAAGTHGYTF. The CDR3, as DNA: TGTGCCAGCAGCGTAGGGGCGGCCGGGACTCATGGCTACACCTTC.

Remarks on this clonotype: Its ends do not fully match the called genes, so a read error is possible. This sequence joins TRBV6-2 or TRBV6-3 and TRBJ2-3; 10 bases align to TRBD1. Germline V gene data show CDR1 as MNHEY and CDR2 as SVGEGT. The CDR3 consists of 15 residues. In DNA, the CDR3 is TGTGCCAGTACCTTGATGACAGGGGGCACAGATACGCATTATTTT. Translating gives CASTLMTGGTDTHYF.

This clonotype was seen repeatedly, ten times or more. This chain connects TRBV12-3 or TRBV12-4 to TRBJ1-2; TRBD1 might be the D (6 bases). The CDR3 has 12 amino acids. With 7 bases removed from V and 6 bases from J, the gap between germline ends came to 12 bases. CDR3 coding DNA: TGTGCCAGCACTAGGACAGAAAATGGCTACACCTTC. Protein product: CASTRTENGYTF.

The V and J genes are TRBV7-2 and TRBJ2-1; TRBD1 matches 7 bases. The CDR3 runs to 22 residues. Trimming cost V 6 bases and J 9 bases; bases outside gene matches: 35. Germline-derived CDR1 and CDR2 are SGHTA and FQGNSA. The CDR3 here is CASSFNPYRGLWSGRKYGEQFF. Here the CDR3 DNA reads TGTGCCAGCAGTTTTAATCCTTACAGGGGATTATGGTCCGGTCGAAAGTATGGTGAGCAGTTCTTC.

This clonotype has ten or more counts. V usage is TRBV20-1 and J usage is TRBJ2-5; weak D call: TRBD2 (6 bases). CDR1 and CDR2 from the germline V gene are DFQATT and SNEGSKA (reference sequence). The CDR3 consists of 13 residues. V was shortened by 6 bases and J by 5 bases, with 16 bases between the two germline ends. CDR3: CSAQGGPGETQYF. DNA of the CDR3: TGCAGTGCCCAAGGAGGGCCGGGCGAGACCCAGTACTTC.

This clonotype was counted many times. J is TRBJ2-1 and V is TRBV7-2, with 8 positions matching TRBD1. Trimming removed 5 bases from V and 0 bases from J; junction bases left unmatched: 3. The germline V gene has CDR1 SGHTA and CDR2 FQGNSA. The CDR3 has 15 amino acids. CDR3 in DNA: TGTGCCAGCAGCCGGGGACAGGCCTCCTACAATGAGCAGTTCTTC. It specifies CASSRGQASYNEQFF.

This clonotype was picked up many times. The DNA for the CDR3 is TGTGCCAGCAGCTTTAAAGACGGGACACCCCTCCACTTT. It is translated as CASSFKDGTPLHF. The chain employs TRBV7-2 and TRBJ1-6; D remains ambiguous. The CDR3 loop spans 13 amino acids. Germline CDR1 reads SGHTA; CDR2 reads FQGNSA. The germline V and J ends were trimmed by 3 bases and 11 bases, with 11 bases remaining between them.

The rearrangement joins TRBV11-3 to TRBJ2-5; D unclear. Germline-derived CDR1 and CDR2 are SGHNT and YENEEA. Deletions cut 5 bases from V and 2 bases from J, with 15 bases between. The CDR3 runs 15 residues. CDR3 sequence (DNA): TGTGCCAGCAGCCTCGACGGAACAAGACAAGAGACCCAGTACTTC. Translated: CASSLDGTRQETQYF.

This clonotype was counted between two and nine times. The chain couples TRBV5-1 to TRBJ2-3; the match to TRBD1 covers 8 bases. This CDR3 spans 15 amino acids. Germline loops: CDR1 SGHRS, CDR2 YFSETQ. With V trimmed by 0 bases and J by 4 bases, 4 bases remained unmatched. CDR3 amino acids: CASSLEGTGPDTQYF. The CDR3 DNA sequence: TGCGCCAGCAGCTTGGAAGGGACAGGTCCAGATACGCAGTATTTT.

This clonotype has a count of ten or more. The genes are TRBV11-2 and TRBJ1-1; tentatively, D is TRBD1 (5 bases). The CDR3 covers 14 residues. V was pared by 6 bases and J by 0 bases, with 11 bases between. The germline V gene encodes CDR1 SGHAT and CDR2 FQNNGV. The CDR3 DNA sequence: TGTGCCAGCAGACTACAGGAAATGAACACTGAAGCTTTCTTT. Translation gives CASRLQEMNTEAFF.

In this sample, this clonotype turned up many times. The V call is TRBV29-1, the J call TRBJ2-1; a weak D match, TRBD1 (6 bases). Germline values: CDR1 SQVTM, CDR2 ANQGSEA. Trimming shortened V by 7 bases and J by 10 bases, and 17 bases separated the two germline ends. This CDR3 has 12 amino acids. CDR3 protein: CSAPAGAGEQFF. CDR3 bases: TGCAGCGCCCCGGCAGGGGCAGGGGAGCAGTTCTTC.

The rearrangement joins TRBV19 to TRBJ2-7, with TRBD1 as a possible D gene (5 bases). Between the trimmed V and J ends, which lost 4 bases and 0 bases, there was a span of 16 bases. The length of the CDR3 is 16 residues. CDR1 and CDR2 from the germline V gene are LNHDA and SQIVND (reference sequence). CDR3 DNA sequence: TGTGCCAGTAGTAATCTCTGGGGCCCCGGCTCCTACGAGCAGTACTTC. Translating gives CASSNLWGPGSYEQYF.

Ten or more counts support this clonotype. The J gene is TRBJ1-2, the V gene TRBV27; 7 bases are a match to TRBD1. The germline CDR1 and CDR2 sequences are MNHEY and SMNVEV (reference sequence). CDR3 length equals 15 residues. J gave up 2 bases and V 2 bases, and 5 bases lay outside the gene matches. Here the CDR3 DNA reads TGTGCCAGCAGTTTAGTACCGGGACAGAACTATGGCTACACCTTC. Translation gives CASSLVPGQNYGYTF.

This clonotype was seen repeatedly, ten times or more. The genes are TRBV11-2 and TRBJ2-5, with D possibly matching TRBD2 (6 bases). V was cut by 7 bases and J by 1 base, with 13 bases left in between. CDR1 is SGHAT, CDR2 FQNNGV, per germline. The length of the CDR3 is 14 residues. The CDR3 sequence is CASTNRGSQETQYF. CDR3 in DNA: TGTGCCAGCACTAATCGGGGGTCCCAAGAGACCCAGTACTTC.

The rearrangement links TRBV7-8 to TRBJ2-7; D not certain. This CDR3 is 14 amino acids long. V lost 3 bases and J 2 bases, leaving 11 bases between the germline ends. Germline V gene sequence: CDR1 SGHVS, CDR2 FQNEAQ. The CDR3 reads CASSFKRSAYEQYF. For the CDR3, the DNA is TGTGCCAGCAGCTTTAAAAGGTCCGCCTACGAGCAGTACTTC.

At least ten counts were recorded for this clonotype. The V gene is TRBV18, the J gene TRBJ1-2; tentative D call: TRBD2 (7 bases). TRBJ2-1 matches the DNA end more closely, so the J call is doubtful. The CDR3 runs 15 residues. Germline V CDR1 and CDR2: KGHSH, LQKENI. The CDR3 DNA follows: TGTGCCAGCTCACCAGCGGCAGGGGAGGGCCTGTGGCAGTTCTTC. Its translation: CASSPAAGEGLWQFF.